The 11 T cell receptor beta chains presented below share a single source sample, sequenced in a study of human T cells and chemical hapten exposure. TCRdb used MiXCR to reprocess the RACE reads, holding one entry per CDR3 protein. The repertoire holds fewer than 95,000 distinct CDR3 sequences, with 11% as singletons. Time point denoted: patch test 2, 6 weeks after DPC sensitization. The treatment: therapeutic diphenylcyclopropenone sensitization with weekly scalp DPC. The sample in question was whole blood, obtained in connection with sensitization to the hapten diphenylcyclopropenone (DPC). The source of these receptors is a man aged 40-49 years with alopecia areata. Some clones in this sample may be carry-over from other donors' samples.

The J gene is TRBJ1-6, the V gene TRBV7-2; possibly TRBD1 for D (6 bases). The CDR3 sequence is 18 residues long. Germline V CDR1 and CDR2: SGHTA, FQGNSA. V lost 7 bases, J lost 3 bases, and 22 bases lay in between. This chain's CDR3 is CASTIQGGRGVYNSPLHF. The CDR3 DNA follows: TGTGCCAGCACCATCCAAGGGGGGAGGGGGGTCTATAATTCACCCCTCCACTTT.

This clonotype was counted only a few times. The chain employs TRBV30 and TRBJ2-3; 15 nucleotides line up with TRBD2. This CDR3 has 14 amino acids. CDR1 is GTSNPN and CDR2 is SVGIG in the germline V gene (reference sequence). J was trimmed by 4 bases and V by 7 bases; bases with no gene match: 3. CDR3 sequence reads: CASGLAGGADTQYF. The DNA for the CDR3 is TGTGCCTCGGGACTAGCGGGAGGAGCAGATACGCAGTATTTT.

The V and J genes are TRBV20-1 and TRBJ2-2, with D unresolved. The CDR3 consists of 15 residues. CDR1 DFQATT and CDR2 SNEGSKA come from the germline V gene (reference sequence). Deletions cut 0 bases from V and 0 bases from J, with 8 bases between. The DNA for the CDR3 is TGCAGTGCTAGAGAGGTTAACCCGAACACCGGGGAGCTGTTTTTT. Translated, it gives CSAREVNPNTGELFF.

V is TRBV29-1 and J is TRBJ2-5; D is perhaps TRBD1 (5 bases). Germline CDR1 SQVTM, CDR2 ANQGSEA. This CDR3 comprises 11 residues. Trimming took off 3 bases at V and 3 bases at J, with 5 bases between the two ends. In DNA form, the CDR3 reads TGCAGCGTTGACAGGGAAGAGACCCAGTACTTC. Protein: CSVDREETQYF.

The chain is built from TRBV11-1 and TRBJ2-2; TRBD2 might be the D (5 bases). The CDR3 has 16 amino acids. Trimming stripped 8 bases from V and 1 base from J, with 17 bases between. Germline V gene data show CDR1 as SGHAT and CDR2 as FQDESV (reference sequence). CDR3 region: CASDALAGQNTGELFF. The CDR3 nucleotides are TGTGCCAGCGACGCCTTGGCGGGCCAGAACACCGGGGAGCTGTTTTTT.

This clonotype was observed a handful of times. The gene calls are TRBV4-3 and TRBJ2-5; TRBD2 agrees at 11 bases. Trimming at V came to 0 bases and at J to 9 bases, leaving 9 bases not matched to a gene. CDR3 length equals 16 residues. In germline, CDR1 is LGHNA, CDR2 YSLEER. The CDR3, as DNA: TGCGCCAGCAGCCAAGAAGCGTTACTAGCGGGAGAAGCCCAGTACTTC. This codes for CASSQEALLAGEAQYF.

This clonotype has just one count. The chain uses TRBV20-1 and TRBJ2-1; 7 nucleotides align to TRBD2. Germline trimming cut 0 bases from V and 12 bases from J; bases unmatched to any gene: 11. The germline V gene encodes CDR1 DFQATT and CDR2 SNEGSKA (reference sequence). This CDR3 is 14 amino acids long. CDR3 nucleotides: TGCAGTGCTAGAGATTTAGCCAAACCGGGGGGGCAGTTCTTC. Its translation is CSARDLAKPGGQFF.

This clonotype was detected only a few times. The rearrangement uses TRBV6-6 and TRBJ2-3, with 10 bases matching TRBD2. The V and J ends lost 6 bases and 5 bases, in that order; junction bases with no gene match: 14. The CDR3 spans 17 residues. Germline-derived CDR1 and CDR2 are MNHNY and SVGAGI (reference sequence). Here the CDR3 reads CASSPAGASGRRDTQYF. DNA for the CDR3: TGTGCCAGCAGCCCCGCTGGGGCTAGCGGGAGAAGAGATACGCAGTATTTT.

The J gene is TRBJ2-1, the V gene TRBV7-9; TRBD1 is a possible D gene (6 bases). CDR3 size: 15 residues. Trimming removed 8 bases at V and 0 bases at J, with 14 bases between. The germline V gene has CDR1 SEHNR and CDR2 FQNEAQ (reference sequence). The CDR3 nucleotides are TGTGCCAGCGTTGATCAGGGGCGCTCCTACAATGAGCAGTTCTTC. Protein product: CASVDQGRSYNEQFF.

This clonotype has only a few counts. The rearrangement uses TRBV7-2 and TRBJ2-3; D ambiguous. In germline, CDR1 is SGHTA, CDR2 FQGNSA. V dropped 4 bases and J dropped 1 base, with 12 bases sitting between them. This CDR3 spans 15 amino acids. CDR3 bases: TGTGCCAGCAGCTCAAGGATAGACGGCACAGATACGCAGTATTTT. It yields the protein CASSSRIDGTDTQYF.

The chain combines TRBV4-3 with TRBJ2-3; D remains ambiguous. The CDR3 length is 13 residues. V was cut by 5 bases and J by 4 bases, with 10 bases left in between. The germline gives CDR1 LGHNA, CDR2 YSLEER. For the CDR3, the DNA is TGCGCCAGCAGCTCTCGACTCGCAGATACGCAGTATTTT. Encoded protein: CASSSRLADTQYF.